The T cell receptor (beta chain) under discussion was sequenced for a study of OX40 agonist ivuxolimab in advanced cancers. At the level of the study: Ivuxolimab is a fully human IgG2 antibody that activates OX40 (CD134). Ivuxolimab was administered intravenously to patients at 0.01 to 10 mg/kg every 2 weeks. The dose-escalation cohort was approximately 81% male, with a mean age of approximately 61 years, ranging roughly 20 to 90. General study results and limits: CD8+ T cells were the subset that, on average, had more expanded clones than CD4+.

Germline lookup yields CDR1 PRHDT and CDR2 FYEKMQ (reference sequence). This CDR3 contains 12 residues. V shed 5 bases and J shed 11 bases, with 13 bases lying between them. Remarks on this clone: As yet, its antigen is unknown.

Produced via immunoSEQ multiplex PCR; TCRdb's table is partial and in-frame only. The sample yields tens of thousands of clones, 92% seen once. Here the sequenced sample was CD4+ or CD8+ T cells sorted from blood, taken in a trial of the OX40 agonist ivuxolimab. This receptor was obtained from an adult with an advanced solid tumor such as melanoma, head and neck, liver or kidney cancer. The rearrangement joins TRBV13 to TRBJ2-1; D uncertain. The CDR3 DNA is TGTGCCAGCAGCACATCGTCGTATCAGCAGTTCTTC. It translates to CASSTSSYQQFF.